Below, one T cell receptor (beta chain) is given with its context. An end of the junction does not agree with germline; a read error may underlie this. Thyroid surgery was performed in patients who had received no treatment beforehand. This sample is part of a study of metastatic and nonmetastatic thyroid tumors. Using MiXCR, TCRdb reanalyzed the PCR reads. The sample records some 39,000 clones, 16% being singletons. This CDR3 spans 13 amino acids. The germline V gene has CDR1 DFQATT and CDR2 SNEGSKA (reference sequence). The chain has TRBV20-1 and TRBJ2-7, with D maybe TRBD1 (5 bases). The source material was blood. This clonotype originated in a female donor with papillary thyroid cancer or a benign thyroid nodule (not recorded which). Some clones in this sample may be carry-over from other donors' samples. The CDR3 spells CSARVSNRYDECF. The CDR3 DNA reads as TGCAGTGCTAGAGTTTCCAACAGGTACGATGAGTGCTTC.